Listed below are T cell receptor beta chains from one sample, sequenced in a study of blood T cell repertoires in COVID-19. TCRdb keeps only in-frame clones here, not all; method: immunoSEQ multiplex PCR. The sample shows 100,000 to 150,000 clones, more than 70% of them seen only once. Sequenced material: peripheral blood. The receptors shown here come from a human donor in a cohort sampled during active COVID-19. CDR3s include the opening cysteine and the closing phenylalanine or tryptophan. A D gene is named only where the DNA matches it firmly. Rows may omit the clone size; those that give it use once, few, many or a size class.

D gene: TRBD1; V gene: TRBV27; J gene: TRBJ2-3; CDR3 length: 17; clone size: -; CDR3 protein: CASSRIPGQVLTHTQYF; CDR3 DNA: TGTGCCAGCAGTCGAATTCCGGGACAGGTCCTCACACATACGCAGTATTTT
D gene: TRBD1; V gene: TRBV7-2; J gene: TRBJ2-2; CDR3 length: 14; clone size: -; CDR3 protein: CASSWDRSTGELFF; CDR3 DNA: TGTGCCAGCAGCTGGGACAGAAGCACCGGGGAGCTGTTTTTT
D gene: TRBD1; V gene: TRBV24-1; J gene: TRBJ1-2; CDR3 length: 14; clone size: -; CDR3 protein: CATTMTGANYGYTF; CDR3 DNA: TGTGCCACTACAATGACAGGGGCGAACTATGGCTACACCTTC
D gene: -; V gene: TRBV5-1; J gene: TRBJ2-7; CDR3 length: 14; clone size: -; CDR3 protein: CATSPETSSYEQYF; CDR3 DNA: TGCGCCACCAGCCCCGAGACTAGCTCCTACGAGCAGTACTTC
D gene: -; V gene: TRBV3-1/TRBV3-2; J gene: TRBJ1-1; CDR3 length: 13; clone size: -; CDR3 protein: CASSQGGDTEAFF; CDR3 DNA: TGTGCCAGCAGCCAAGGGGGGGACACTGAAGCTTTCTTT
D gene: -; V gene: TRBV5-6; J gene: TRBJ1-4; CDR3 length: 14; clone size: -; CDR3 protein: CASSSLHGGEKLFF; CDR3 DNA: TGTGCCAGCAGTTCCCTCCACGGGGGGGAAAAACTGTTTTTT
D gene: -; V gene: TRBV6-2/TRBV6-3; J gene: TRBJ1-1; CDR3 length: 17; clone size: -; CDR3 protein: CASSYSIGQGANTEAFF; CDR3 DNA: TGTGCCAGCAGTTACTCGATAGGACAAGGGGCGAACACTGAAGCTTTCTTT
D gene: TRBD2; V gene: TRBV24-1; J gene: TRBJ2-1; CDR3 length: 15; clone size: few; CDR3 protein: CATSASGRAYNEQFF; CDR3 DNA: TGTGCCACCAGTGCTAGTGGGAGGGCCTACAATGAGCAGTTCTTC
D gene: -; V gene: TRBV14; J gene: TRBJ2-7; CDR3 length: 14; clone size: once; CDR3 protein: CASSQGWTPIQQYF; CDR3 DNA: TGTGCCAGCAGCCAAGGTTGGACACCGATCCAGCAGTACTTC
D gene: -; V gene: TRBV11-2; J gene: TRBJ2-1; CDR3 length: 15; clone size: -; CDR3 protein: CASSLVARGNNEQFF; CDR3 DNA: TGTGCCAGCAGCTTAGTAGCGCGGGGTAACAATGAGCAGTTCTTC
D gene: -; V gene: TRBV27; J gene: TRBJ2-7; CDR3 length: 13; clone size: -; CDR3 protein: CASSLGPGREQYF; CDR3 DNA: TGTGCCAGCAGTTTAGGCCCGGGAAGGGAGCAGTACTTC